Described below is a single TCR beta chain sequence and its context. The CDR3 contains 15 residues. Germline values: CDR1 SGHRS, CDR2 YFSETQ. The V gene lost 2 bases and the J gene lost 0 bases, with 6 bases spanning the gap. For TCRbeta, the library was prepared with unique molecular identifiers. TCRdb re-analysed the PCR reads in MiXCR, keeping a single row per CDR3 protein. This table has a few hundred thousand distinct CDR3 sequences, around an eighth appearing once. The entry originates in a study of T-cell reconstitution after alpha-beta-depleted transplantation in children. Sequenced material: PBMCs from the stem cell graft donor, taken from the stem cell graft. This clonotype originated in a human donor who donated a stem cell graft to a child with combined immunodeficiency. The chain couples TRBV5-1 to TRBJ1-6; D is unresolved. CDR3 sequence (DNA): TGCGCCAGCAGCTTTCAGAGCTCCTATAATTCACCCCTCCACTTT. It specifies CASSFQSSYNSPLHF.